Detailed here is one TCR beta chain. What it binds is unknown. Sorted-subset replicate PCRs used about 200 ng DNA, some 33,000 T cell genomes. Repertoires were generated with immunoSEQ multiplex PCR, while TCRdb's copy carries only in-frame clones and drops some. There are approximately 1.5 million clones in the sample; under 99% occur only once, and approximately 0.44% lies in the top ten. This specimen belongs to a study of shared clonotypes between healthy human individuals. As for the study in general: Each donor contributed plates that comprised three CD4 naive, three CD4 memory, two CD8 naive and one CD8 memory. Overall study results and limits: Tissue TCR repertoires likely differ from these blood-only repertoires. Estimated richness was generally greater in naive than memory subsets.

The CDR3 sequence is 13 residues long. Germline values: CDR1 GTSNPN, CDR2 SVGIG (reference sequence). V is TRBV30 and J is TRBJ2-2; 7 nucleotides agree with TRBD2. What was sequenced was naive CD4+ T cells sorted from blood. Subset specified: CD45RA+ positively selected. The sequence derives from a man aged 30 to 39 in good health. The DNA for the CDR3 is TGTGCTTTGAAGGCGGGAGAGGGCGGGGAGCTGTTTTTT. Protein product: CALKAGEGGELFF. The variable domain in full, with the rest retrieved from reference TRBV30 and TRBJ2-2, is SQTIHQWPATLVQPVGSPLSLECTVEGTSNPNLYWYRQAAGRGLQLLFYSVGIGQISSEVPQNLSASRPQDRQFILSSKKLLLSDSGFYLCALKAGEGGELFFGEGSRLTVL.